This entry features one T cell receptor beta chain sequence. This specimen belongs to a study of shared T cell receptors in the human thymus. Measured with immunoSEQ multiplex PCR; TCRdb has only the in-frame clones, and not every one. The sample records some 720,000 clones, roughly 90% being singletons. The CDR3 totals 19 residues. Germline values: CDR1 SNHLY, CDR2 FYNNEI. The junction had 19 bases not matched to a gene; V was cut back by 6 bases and J by 1 base. In addition, the sample was reused for a study of human thymus T cells.

V is TRBV2 and J is TRBJ2-5, with 8 bases lining up with TRBD2. Sequenced: thymocytes. The clonotype originates from a boy younger than two with a congenital heart defect. The CDR3 bases are TGTGCCAGCAGCAACGGCAGAGGAACCCCGGGAGGGCCCCAAGAGACCCAGTACTTC. Translating it yields CASSNGRGTPGGPQETQYF.